The source of this T cell receptor (beta chain) is a study of CD8+ T cells in alopecia areata. Study in general: Patients received oral tofacitinib, 5 to 10 mg twice daily, for moderate-to-severe alopecia areata.

In regard to this clone: Its antigen is still unknown.

Findings of the study overall: Tofacitinib significantly decreased scalp clonality and expanded CD8+ clones among top 100. Clonality exceeded that of normal scalp in lesional scalp, most notably in alopecia totalis/universalis.

RNA was extracted and reverse transcribed into cDNA as the sequencing template. The table came from immunoSEQ multiplex PCR; TCRdb's copy has only in-frame clones and leaves some out. The sample shows approximately 160,000 clones, 60% of them seen only once. Treatment described: oral pan-JAK inhibitor, 5-10 mg twice daily. Germline CDR1 and CDR2: GTSNPN and SVGIG (reference sequence). V was clipped by 7 bases and J by 3 bases; unmatched bases: 4. This CDR3 spans 13 amino acids. The rearrangement joins TRBV30 to TRBJ1-5, with TRBD1 identical over 9 bases. The receptor was derived from a human donor with alopecia areata. The input for sequencing was CD4+ T cells sorted from blood, taken at week 24, from a patient treated with tofacitinib. The CDR3 region is CALTGGNNQPQHF. CDR3 in DNA: TGTGCCTTGACAGGGGGGAACAATCAGCCCCAGCATTTT.